The next 13 T cell receptor beta chains were all read from a single sample in a study of cytomegalovirus exposure and HLA in healthy donors. Primers: 60 Vbeta forward and 13 Jbeta reverse. Assay used: immunoSEQ multiplex PCR; TCRdb lists only in-frame clones, some missing. This sample has roughly 100,000 clones, with approximately 72% found just once. The specimen was PBMCs. The receptors derive from a man aged 25-45 years in good health and CMV-seronegative.

The chain employs TRBV10-1 and TRBJ1-1, with a possible D match to TRBD1 (5 bases). Between the trimmed V and J ends, which lost 0 bases and 1 base, there was a span of 15 bases. Germline values: CDR1 WNHNN, CDR2 SYGVQD (reference sequence). The length of the CDR3 is 17 residues. CDR3 sequence (DNA): TGCGCCAGCAGTGAGTCGAGAACCAGGACAAAGAACACTGAAGCTTTCTTT. Its protein is CASSESRTRTKNTEAFF.

The chain employs TRBV6-5 and TRBJ1-2; unclear D gene. Trimming stripped 5 bases from V and 6 bases from J, with 13 bases between. This CDR3 has 13 amino acids. The V gene's germline CDR1 is MNHEY and CDR2 SVGAGI. CDR3 bases: TGTGCCAGCAGTCCGACATTGGTAGATGGCTACACCTTC. It yields the protein CASSPTLVDGYTF.

This chain uses TRBV9 with TRBJ2-3; possible D gene TRBD2, 6 bases. V lost 0 bases, J lost 7 bases, and 15 bases lay in between. The CDR3 length is 15 residues. Germline CDR1 SGDLS, CDR2 YYNGEE. CDR3 sequence: CASSVGSGLRNTQYF. CDR3 nucleotides: TGTGCCAGCAGCGTAGGGTCTGGACTACGAAATACGCAGTATTTT.

The chain recombines TRBV6-5 with TRBJ2-3, with 7 bases fitting TRBD2. The CDR3 loop spans 14 amino acids. V lost 5 bases, J lost 6 bases, and 8 bases stayed unmatched. CDR1 is MNHEY and CDR2 is SVGAGI in the germline V gene. The CDR3 reads CASSRGRAADTQYF. The CDR3 coding sequence is TGTGCCAGCAGTAGAGGGAGGGCCGCGGATACGCAGTATTTT.

The chain is built from TRBV19 and TRBJ1-5; D is possibly TRBD1 (5 bases). Germline CDR1 reads LNHDA; CDR2 reads SQIVND (reference sequence). The CDR3 loop spans 13 amino acids. The V end was cut by 7 bases, the J end by 5 bases, with 12 bases between. CDR3 region: CASTGGDYQPQHF. CDR3 coding DNA: TGTGCCAGTACCGGGGGTGATTATCAGCCCCAGCATTTT.

This chain joins TRBV28 and TRBJ1-4; D remains unclear. This CDR3 region has 18 residues. Trimming cost V 6 bases and J 7 bases, with 27 bases left between them. Per germline, CDR1 MDHEN and CDR2 SYDVKM. CDR3 protein: CASRPSPETAGLVEKLFF. The CDR3 bases are TGTGCCAGCAGACCTAGCCCGGAAACGGCAGGTCTGGTTGAAAAACTGTTTTTT.

This clone showed up just once. The chain combines TRBV6-5 with TRBJ2-7, with TRBD2 matching over 11 bases. The CDR3 spans 15 residues. After removal of 0 bases from V and 2 bases from J, the junction contained 0 bases not matched to a gene. Germline CDR1 MNHEY, CDR2 SVGAGI. Here the CDR3 reads CASSYSSGGAYEQYF. CDR3 in DNA: TGTGCCAGCAGTTACTCTAGCGGGGGGGCCTACGAGCAGTACTTC.

This clone is a singleton in its sample. The chain recombines TRBV6-6 with TRBJ2-1; tentative D call: TRBD1 (6 bases). Germline assignment: CDR1 MNHNY and CDR2 SVGAGI (reference sequence). The CDR3 length is 13 residues. V lost 8 bases and J 5 bases, leaving 13 bases between the germline ends. The chain's CDR3 is CASAYRENNEQFF. CDR3 DNA: TGTGCCAGCGCTTACAGGGAAAACAATGAGCAGTTCTTC.

The chain employs TRBV2 and TRBJ2-5; possible D gene TRBD2, 5 bases. This CDR3 comprises 13 residues. CDR1 and CDR2 from the germline V gene are SNHLY and FYNNEI. The V and J ends lost 1 base and 11 bases respectively, with 14 bases between them. In DNA form, the CDR3 reads TGTGCCAGCAGTGAAGACCGTATCGGGGAGCAGTACTTC. Its translation is CASSEDRIGEQYF.

The gene calls are TRBV9 and TRBJ1-4; 9 bases fit TRBD1. The CDR3 consists of 17 residues. V lost 5 bases and J lost 3; bases outside the gene matches: 11. The germline V gene encodes CDR1 SGDLS and CDR2 YYNGEE. The chain's CDR3 is CASSGTGPWRPNEKLFF. CDR3 bases: TGTGCCAGCAGTGGGACAGGGCCGTGGCGGCCTAATGAAAAACTGTTTTTT.

The rearrangement uses TRBV7-9 and TRBJ1-1; no clear D. This CDR3 has 13 residues. Germline CDR1 reads SEHNR; CDR2 reads FQNEAQ (reference sequence). V lost 3 bases to trimming and J lost 3 bases, with 8 bases between them. The CDR3 protein is CASSFNRDTEAFF. CDR3 nucleotide sequence: TGTGCCAGCAGCTTCAACCGAGACACTGAAGCTTTCTTT.

V usage is TRBV5-1 and J usage is TRBJ2-7, with TRBD1 matching 7 bases. V shed 4 bases, J shed 2 bases, and the junction held 9 bases outside the gene matches. Germline V gene sequence: CDR1 SGHRS, CDR2 YFSETQ. The CDR3 spans 15 residues. CDR3 in amino acids: CASSNTGTVTYEQYF. In DNA, the CDR3 is TGCGCCAGCAGCAATACCGGGACAGTAACCTACGAGCAGTACTTC.

This sequence joins TRBV7-2 and TRBJ1-1; D is undetermined. The CDR3 has 13 residues. Germline values: CDR1 SGHTA, CDR2 FQGNSA. V lost 5 bases to trimming and J lost 1 base, with 8 bases between them. CDR3 region: CASSQQQNTEAFF. CDR3 in DNA: TGTGCCAGCAGCCAACAACAGAACACTGAAGCTTTCTTT.